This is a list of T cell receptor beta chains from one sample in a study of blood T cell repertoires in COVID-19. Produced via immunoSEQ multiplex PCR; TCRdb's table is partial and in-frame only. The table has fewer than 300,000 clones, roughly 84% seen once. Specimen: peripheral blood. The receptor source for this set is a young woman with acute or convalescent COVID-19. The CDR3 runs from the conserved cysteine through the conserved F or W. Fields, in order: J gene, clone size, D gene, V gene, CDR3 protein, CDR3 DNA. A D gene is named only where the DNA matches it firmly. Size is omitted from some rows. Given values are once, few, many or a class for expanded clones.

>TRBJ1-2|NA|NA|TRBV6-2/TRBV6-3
CASSYSRPPRGIDGYTF
TGTGCCAGCAGTTACTCGAGGCCTCCCCGGGGGATCGATGGCTACACCTTC
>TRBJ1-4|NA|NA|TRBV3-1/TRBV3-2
CASSPSPGEKLFF
TGTGCCAGCAGCCCATCACCCGGGGAAAAACTGTTTTTT
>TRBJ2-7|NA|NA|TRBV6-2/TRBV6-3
CASSPGQPPYEQYF
TGTGCCAGCAGTCCAGGACAGCCCCCCTACGAGCAGTACTTC
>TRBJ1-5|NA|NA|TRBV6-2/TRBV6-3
CASSFTGVQGIGNQPQHF
TGTGCCAGCAGTTTCACAGGAGTACAGGGAATCGGCAATCAGCCCCAGCATTTT
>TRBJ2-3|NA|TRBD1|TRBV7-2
CASSPLHDATGNFTDTQYF
TGTGCCAGCAGCCCCCTCCATGACGCGACAGGGAACTTTACAGATACGCAGTATTTT
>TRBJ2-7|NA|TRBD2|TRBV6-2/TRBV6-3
CASSYSSWGRAYEQYF
TGTGCCAGCAGTTACTCGTCCTGGGGGAGGGCGTACGAGCAGTACTTC
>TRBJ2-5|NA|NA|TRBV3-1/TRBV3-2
CASSRLGQETQYF
TGTGCCAGCAGCCGCCTCGGGCAAGAGACCCAGTACTTC
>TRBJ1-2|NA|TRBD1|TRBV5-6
CASSDEAGQGYYGYTF
TGTGCCAGCAGCGATGAAGCGGGACAGGGGTACTATGGCTACACCTTC
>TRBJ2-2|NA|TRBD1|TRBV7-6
CASSPRQGSNTGELFF
TGTGCCAGCAGCCCCAGACAGGGGTCAAACACCGGGGAGCTGTTTTTT
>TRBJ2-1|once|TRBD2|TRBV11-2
CASSPLGGRREVGHEQFF
TGTGCCAGCAGCCCCCTCGGGGGGAGGCGGGAGGTCGGGCATGAGCAGTTCTTC
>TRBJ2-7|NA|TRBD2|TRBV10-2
CASRIAGVSYEQYF
TGCGCCAGCCGAATAGCGGGAGTCAGTTACGAGCAGTACTTC
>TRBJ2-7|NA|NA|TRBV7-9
CASTASYEQYF
TGTGCCAGCACAGCGTCCTACGAGCAGTACTTC
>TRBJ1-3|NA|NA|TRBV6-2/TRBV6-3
CASSSRSISGNTIYF
TGTGCCAGCAGTTCGCGGTCTATTTCTGGAAACACCATATATTTT
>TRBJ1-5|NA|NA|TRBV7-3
CASSLTGDRNQPQHF
TGTGCCAGCAGCTTAACAGGGGATAGAAATCAGCCCCAGCATTTT
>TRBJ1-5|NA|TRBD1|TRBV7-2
CASSWGGTGNQPQHF
TGTGCCAGCAGCTGGGGCGGGACAGGGAATCAGCCCCAGCATTTT
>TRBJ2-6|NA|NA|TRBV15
CATSRDNSGANVLTF
TGTGCCACCAGCAGAGACAACTCTGGGGCCAACGTCCTGACTTTC
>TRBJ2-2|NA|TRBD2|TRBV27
CASSLLAGLLGELFF
TGTGCCAGCAGTTTGCTAGCGGGATTACTCGGGGAGCTGTTTTTT
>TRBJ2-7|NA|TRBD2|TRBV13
CASSSGTSGSGEQYF
TGTGCCAGCAGCTCCGGGACTAGCGGGAGCGGAGAGCAGTACTTC
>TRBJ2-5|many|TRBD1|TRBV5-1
CASSLASGGEETQYF
TGCGCCAGCAGCTTGGCCTCAGGGGGTGAGGAGACCCAGTACTTC
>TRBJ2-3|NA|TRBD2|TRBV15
CATSRTSGGTDTQYF
TGTGCCACCAGCAGGACTAGCGGAGGCACAGATACGCAGTATTTT
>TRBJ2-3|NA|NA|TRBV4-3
CASSQTFTGDTDTQYF
TGCGCCAGCAGCCAAACTTTTACGGGGGACACAGATACGCAGTATTTT
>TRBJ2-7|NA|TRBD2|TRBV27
CASTKTSGRYEQYF
TGTGCCAGCACCAAAACTAGCGGGCGCTACGAGCAGTACTTC
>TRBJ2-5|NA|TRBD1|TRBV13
CASRRQGQETQYF
TGTGCCAGCAGGCGACAGGGGCAAGAGACCCAGTACTTC
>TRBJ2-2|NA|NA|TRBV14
CASSPGTGELFF
TGTGCCAGCAGCCCCGGTACCGGGGAGCTGTTTTTT
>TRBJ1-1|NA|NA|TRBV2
CASRTGNTEAFF
TGTGCCAGCAGGACAGGGAACACTGAAGCTTTCTTT
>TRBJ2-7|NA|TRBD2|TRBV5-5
CASSRQGSGESYEQYF
TGTGCCAGCAGCCGCCAGGGTAGCGGGGAATCCTACGAGCAGTACTTC
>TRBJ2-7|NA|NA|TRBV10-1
CASSESPSTEQYF
TGCGCCAGCAGTGAGTCTCCTAGTACCGAGCAGTACTTC
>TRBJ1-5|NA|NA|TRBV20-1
CSASHGGPGQPQHF
TGCAGTGCTAGTCATGGTGGTCCGGGGCAGCCCCAGCATTTT
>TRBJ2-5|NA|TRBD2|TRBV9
CASSKASGTTSPMAETQYF
TGTGCCAGCAGCAAGGCCAGCGGGACTACCTCACCGATGGCAGAGACCCAGTACTTC
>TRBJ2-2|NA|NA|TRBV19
CASSNRAVFGELFF
TGTGCCAGTAGTAACAGGGCTGTTTTCGGGGAGCTGTTTTTT
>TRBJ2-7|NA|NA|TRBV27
CASSLWNTGTYEQYF
TGTGCCAGCAGTTTATGGAACACAGGAACCTACGAGCAGTACTTC
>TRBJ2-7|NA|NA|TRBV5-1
CASKFGDYEQYF
TGCGCCAGCAAGTTCGGTGACTACGAGCAGTACTTC
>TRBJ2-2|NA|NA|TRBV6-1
CASSGSTLTENTGELFF
TGTGCCAGCAGTGGAAGTACTTTGACTGAGAACACCGGGGAGCTGTTTTTT
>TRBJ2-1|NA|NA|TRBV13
CASSSHLQGLNEQFF
TGTGCCAGCAGCTCACACCTCCAGGGCCTCAATGAGCAGTTCTTC
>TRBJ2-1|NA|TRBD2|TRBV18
CASSPLGLGDNEQFF
TGTGCCAGCTCACCCCTGGGACTAGGAGACAATGAGCAGTTCTTC
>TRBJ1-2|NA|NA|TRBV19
CASSMVGDYGYTF
TGTGCCAGTAGTATGGTAGGGGACTATGGCTACACCTTC
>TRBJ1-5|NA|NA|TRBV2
CASSRRQTGNQPQHF
TGTGCCAGCAGCCGGAGGCAGACGGGCAATCAGCCCCAGCATTTT
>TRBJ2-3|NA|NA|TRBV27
CASSWGGGFTDTQYF
TGTGCCAGCAGTTGGGGTGGAGGATTCACAGATACGCAGTATTTT
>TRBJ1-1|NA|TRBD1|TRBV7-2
CASSLGQVGWAEAFF
TGTGCCAGCAGCCTGGGACAGGTGGGGTGGGCTGAAGCTTTCTTT
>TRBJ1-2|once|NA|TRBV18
CASSPNQGRDGYGYTF
TGTGCCAGCTCACCGAATCAGGGGAGAGATGGCTATGGCTACACCTTC
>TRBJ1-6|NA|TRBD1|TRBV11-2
CASNPQGVRGSPLHF
TGTGCCAGCAACCCGCAGGGGGTACGGGGATCACCCCTCCACTTT
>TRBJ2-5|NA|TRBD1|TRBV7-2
CASSLAGGQGRETQYF
TGTGCCAGCAGCTTAGCGGGAGGACAGGGAAGAGAGACCCAGTACTTC
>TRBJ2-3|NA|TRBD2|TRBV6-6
CASSPGLAGGSADTQYF
TGTGCCAGCAGTCCGGGACTAGCGGGAGGATCTGCAGATACGCAGTATTTT
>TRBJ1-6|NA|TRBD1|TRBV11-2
CASSPTPPGTGHSPLHF
TGTGCCAGCAGCCCAACCCCCCCCGGGACAGGTCATTCACCCCTCCACTTT
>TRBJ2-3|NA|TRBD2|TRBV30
CAWSRGGLAGGRGADTQYF
TGTGCCTGGAGTAGGGGGGGACTAGCGGGAGGGCGAGGGGCAGATACGCAGTATTTT
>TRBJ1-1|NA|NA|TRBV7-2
CASSPHLDGGGFF
TGTGCCAGCAGCCCCCACTTAGACGGCGGTGGTTTCTTT
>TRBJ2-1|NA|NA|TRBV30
CAWRATESSYNEQFF
TGTGCCTGGAGGGCAACAGAGAGCTCCTACAATGAGCAGTTCTTC
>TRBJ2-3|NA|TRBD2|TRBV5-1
CASSYASTSGNTDTQYF
TGCGCCAGCAGCTACGCCTCGACTAGCGGGAACACAGATACGCAGTATTTT
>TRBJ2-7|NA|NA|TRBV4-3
CASSPRTGISYEQYF
TGCGCCAGCAGCCCACGAACGGGGATCTCCTACGAGCAGTACTTC
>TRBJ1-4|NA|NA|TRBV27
CASSTHSATNEKLFF
TGTGCCAGCAGTACCCACAGTGCAACTAATGAAAAACTGTTTTTT
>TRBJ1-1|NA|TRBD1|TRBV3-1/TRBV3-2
CASRLGTGTFF
TGTGCCAGCAGGTTAGGGACAGGGACTTTCTTT
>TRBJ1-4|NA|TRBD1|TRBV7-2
CASSKYRGREKLFF
TGTGCCAGCAGCAAATACAGGGGTCGGGAAAAACTGTTTTTT
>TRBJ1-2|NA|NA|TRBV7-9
CASSLAGANYGYTF
TGTGCCAGCAGCTTAGCGGGGGCCAACTATGGCTACACCTTC
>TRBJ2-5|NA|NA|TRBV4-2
CASSQDLETQYF
TGTGCCAGCAGCCAAGATCTGGAGACCCAGTACTTC